This is a list of T cell receptor beta chains from one sample in a study of blood T cells in healthy people across ages. TCRdb re-called the 5' RACE reads with MiXCR, one entry per CDR3 protein. The sample has roughly 1.4 million distinct CDR3 sequences; 45% to 70% are singletons. The sample taken for sequencing was blood. The receptors here all came from a man between 18 and 29 years old in good health. CDR3s include the opening cysteine and the closing phenylalanine or tryptophan. The order of the fields is D gene, V gene, J gene, clone size, CDR3 protein, CDR3 DNA. A D gene is named only where the DNA matches it firmly. Rows may omit the clone size; those that give it use once, few, many or a size class.

NA,TRBV11-2,TRBJ2-7,NA,CAGSQWGQGTYEQYF,TGTGCCGGCAGCCAATGGGGGCAGGGAACCTACGAGCAGTACTTC
NA,TRBV4-2,TRBJ1-2,NA,CASSQDFSPNYGYTF,TGTGCCAGCAGCCAAGATTTCTCTCCTAACTATGGCTACACCTTC
NA,TRBV28,TRBJ1-5,NA,CASSSTPGSAQPQHF,TGTGCCAGCAGTTCAACCCCAGGGTCCGCTCAGCCCCAGCATTTT
NA,TRBV9,TRBJ1-4,once,CAGSPSGWTNEKLFF,TGTGCCGGCAGCCCTTCTGGGTGGACTAATGAAAAACTGTTTTTT
NA,TRBV3-1,TRBJ2-6,few,CASSQIFGGLGANVLTF,TGTGCCAGCAGCCAAATTTTTGGGGGCCTTGGGGCCAACGTCCTGACTTTC
NA,TRBV7-2,TRBJ2-3,many,CASSLLVGTDTQYF,TGTGCCAGCAGTTTATTGGTAGGCACAGATACGCAGTATTTT
NA,TRBV10-3,TRBJ2-3,NA,CAISDVDTQYF,TGTGCCATCAGTGATGTTGATACGCAGTATTTT
NA,TRBV7-2,TRBJ2-2,NA,CASSLRDLTPTGELFF,TGTGCCAGCAGCTTAAGGGACCTTACACCCACCGGGGAGCTGTTTTTT
NA,TRBV9,TRBJ2-2,NA,CASSVGVTGELFF,TGTGCCAGCAGCGTAGGCGTCACCGGGGAGCTGTTTTTT
TRBD2,TRBV27,TRBJ2-7,NA,CASSSSGGAHEQYF,TGTGCCAGCAGTTCAAGCGGGGGGGCACACGAGCAGTACTTC
TRBD2,TRBV5-1,TRBJ2-4,NA,CASSLARGTSGRPRNIQYF,TGCGCCAGCAGCTTGGCTCGGGGGACTAGCGGGAGACCCCGGAACATTCAGTACTTC
NA,TRBV11-2,TRBJ2-7,NA,CASRPLWGLRSYEQYF,TGTGCCAGCAGACCCCTGTGGGGCCTAAGGTCCTACGAGCAGTACTTC
TRBD1,TRBV9,TRBJ1-2,NA,CASSPTGVRGYTF,TGTGCCAGCAGCCCCACAGGGGTGCGGGGCTACACCTTC
NA,TRBV29-1,TRBJ2-1,NA,CSVGGLALSEQFF,TGCAGCGTTGGGGGACTCGCTCTTTCGGAGCAGTTCTTC